What follows is one TCR beta chain and its context. This entry belongs to a study of T cell changes during pregnancy in multiple sclerosis. This CDR3 is 16 amino acids long. Germline V lookup: CDR1 SGHNT, CDR2 YYREEE (reference sequence). Trimming took off 4 bases at V and 4 bases at J, with 18 bases between the two ends. Clones were sequenced by immunoSEQ multiplex PCR, and TCRdb holds only the in-frame ones, with some missing. Here the sample spans fewer than 150,000 clones, about 95% being singletons. The V gene is TRBV5-4, the J gene TRBJ2-1, with D perhaps TRBD1 (6 bases). The specimen comprised peripheral blood, sampled after pregnancy. This receptor was identified in a female donor with multiple sclerosis, enrolled in a pregnancy study. Here the CDR3 DNA reads TGTGCCAGCAGCCCTGAATTGGGGGCAAGTTACAATGAGCAGTTCTTC. This sequence encodes CASSPELGASYNEQFF.